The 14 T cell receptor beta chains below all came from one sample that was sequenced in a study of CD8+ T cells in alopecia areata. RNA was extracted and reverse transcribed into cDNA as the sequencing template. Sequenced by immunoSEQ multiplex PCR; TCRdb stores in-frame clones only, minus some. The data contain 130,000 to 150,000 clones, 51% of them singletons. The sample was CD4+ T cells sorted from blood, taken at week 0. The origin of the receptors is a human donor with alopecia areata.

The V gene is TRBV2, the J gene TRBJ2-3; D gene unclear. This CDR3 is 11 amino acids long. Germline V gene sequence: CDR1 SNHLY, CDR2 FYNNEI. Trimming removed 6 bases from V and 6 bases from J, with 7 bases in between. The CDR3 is CASSPTDTQYF. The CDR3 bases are TGTGCCAGCAGCCCAACCGATACGCAGTATTTT.

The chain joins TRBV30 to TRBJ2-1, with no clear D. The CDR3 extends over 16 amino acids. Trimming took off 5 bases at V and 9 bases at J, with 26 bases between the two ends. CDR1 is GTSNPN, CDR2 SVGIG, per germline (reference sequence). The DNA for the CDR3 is TGTGCCTGGGGAAGGGTCTCGGGCAAATCTTACGGTGAGCAGTTCTTC. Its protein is CAWGRVSGKSYGEQFF.

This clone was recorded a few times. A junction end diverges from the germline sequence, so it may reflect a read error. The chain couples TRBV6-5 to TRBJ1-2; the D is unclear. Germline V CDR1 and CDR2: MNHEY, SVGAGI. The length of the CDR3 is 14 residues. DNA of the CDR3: TGTGCCAGCAATTACAGAGGGTTGAACTATGGCTACACCTTC. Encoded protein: CASNYRGLNYGYTF.

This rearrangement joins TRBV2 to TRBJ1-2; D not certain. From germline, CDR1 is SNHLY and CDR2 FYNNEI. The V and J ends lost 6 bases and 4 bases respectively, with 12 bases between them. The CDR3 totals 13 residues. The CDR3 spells CASRTDLGYGYTF. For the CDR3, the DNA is TGTGCCAGCAGGACGGATCTGGGCTATGGCTACACCTTC.

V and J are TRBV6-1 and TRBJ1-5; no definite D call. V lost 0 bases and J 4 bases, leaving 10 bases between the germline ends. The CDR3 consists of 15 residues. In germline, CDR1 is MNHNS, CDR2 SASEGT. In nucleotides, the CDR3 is TGTGCCAGCAGTGAAGCGACGGCCAGTAATCAGCCCCAGCATTTT. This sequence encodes CASSEATASNQPQHF.

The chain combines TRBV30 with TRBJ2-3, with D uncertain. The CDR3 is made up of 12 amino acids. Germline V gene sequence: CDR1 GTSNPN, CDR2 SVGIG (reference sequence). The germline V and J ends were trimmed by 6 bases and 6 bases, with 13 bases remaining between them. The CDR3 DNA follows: TGTGCCTGCCCCACCCAAGTCGATACGCAGTATTTT. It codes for CACPTQVDTQYF. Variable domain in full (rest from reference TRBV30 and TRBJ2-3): SQTIHQWPATLVQPVGSPLSLECTVEGTSNPNLYWYRQAAGRGLQLLFYSVGIGQISSEVPQNLSASRPQDRQFILSSKKLLLSDSGFYLCACPTQVDTQYFGPGTRLTVL.

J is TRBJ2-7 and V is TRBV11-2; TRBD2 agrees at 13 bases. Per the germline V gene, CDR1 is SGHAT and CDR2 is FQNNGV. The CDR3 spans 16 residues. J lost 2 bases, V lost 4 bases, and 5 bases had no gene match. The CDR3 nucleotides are TGTGCCAGCAGCTCAAAACTAGCGGGAGGGGCCTACGAGCAGTACTTC. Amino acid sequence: CASSSKLAGGAYEQYF.

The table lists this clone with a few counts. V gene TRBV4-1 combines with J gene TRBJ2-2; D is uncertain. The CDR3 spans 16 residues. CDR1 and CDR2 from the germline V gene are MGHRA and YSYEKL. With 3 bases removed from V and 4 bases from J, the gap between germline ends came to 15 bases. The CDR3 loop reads CASSHPGQDGTGELFF. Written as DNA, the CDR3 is TGCGCCAGCAGCCACCCCGGGCAGGATGGCACCGGGGAGCTGTTTTTT.

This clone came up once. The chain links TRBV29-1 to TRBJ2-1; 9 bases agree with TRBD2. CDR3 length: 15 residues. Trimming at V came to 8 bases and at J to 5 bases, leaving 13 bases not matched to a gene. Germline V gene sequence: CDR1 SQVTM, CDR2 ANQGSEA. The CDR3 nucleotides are TGCAGCACCAATAGCGGGAGCGTTACAAACAATGAGCAGTTCTTC. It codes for CSTNSGSVTNNEQFF.

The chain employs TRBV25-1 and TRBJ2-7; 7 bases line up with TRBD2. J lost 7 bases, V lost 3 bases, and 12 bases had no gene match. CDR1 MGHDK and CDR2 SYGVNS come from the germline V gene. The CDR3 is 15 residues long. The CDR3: CASSDIAGGMLEQYF. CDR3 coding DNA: TGTGCCAGCAGTGACATAGCGGGCGGGATGTTGGAGCAGTACTTC.

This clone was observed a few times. As DNA, the CDR3 is TGCGCCAGCAGCCAAGAGATGGTAAGGCAGGGGGCCTACGAGCAGTACTTC. This translates into CASSQEMVRQGAYEQYF. The chain carries TRBV4-1 and TRBJ2-7, with 7 bases matching TRBD1. This CDR3 is built from 17 residues. V was pared by 0 bases and J by 2 bases, with 10 bases of the junction left unmatched. Germline assignment: CDR1 MGHRA and CDR2 YSYEKL.

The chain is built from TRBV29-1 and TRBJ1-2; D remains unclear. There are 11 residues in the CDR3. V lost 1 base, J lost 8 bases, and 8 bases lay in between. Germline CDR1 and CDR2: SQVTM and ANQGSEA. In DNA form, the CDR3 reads TGCAGCGTTGAAGTGGGAGGCGGCTACACCTTC. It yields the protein CSVEVGGGYTF. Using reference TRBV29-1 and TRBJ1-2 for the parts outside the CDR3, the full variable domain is SAVISQKPSRDICQRGTSLTIQCQVDSQVTMMFWYRQQPGQSLTLIATANQGSEATYESGFVIDKFPISRPNLTFSTLTVSNMSPEDSSIYLCSVEVGGGYTFGSGTRLTVV.

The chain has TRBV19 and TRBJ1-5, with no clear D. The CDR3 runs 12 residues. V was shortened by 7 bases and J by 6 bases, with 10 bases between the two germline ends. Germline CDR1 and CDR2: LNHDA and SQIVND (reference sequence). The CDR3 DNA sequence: TGTGCCAGTAATTACGGACCTCAGCCCCAGCATTTT. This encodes CASNYGPQPQHF.

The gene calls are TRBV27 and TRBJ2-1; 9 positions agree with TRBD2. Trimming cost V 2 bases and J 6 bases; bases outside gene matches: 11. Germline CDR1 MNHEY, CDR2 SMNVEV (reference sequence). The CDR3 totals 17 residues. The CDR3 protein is CASSLRLAGVGINEQFF. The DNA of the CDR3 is TGTGCCAGCAGTTTACGATTAGCGGGAGTTGGGATCAATGAGCAGTTCTTC.